This T cell receptor beta chain was sequenced during a study of T cells in tuberculosis. Study details: T cells were selected with CD1B tetramers loaded with glucose monomycolate. IGRA-negative adolescents, IGRA-positive adolescents with latent tuberculosis and adults with active tuberculosis formed this South African cohort.

Profiled with immunoSEQ multiplex PCR; TCRdb holds only in-frame clones, not every one. The sample lists tens of thousands of clones, nearly 90% occurring once. Latent tuberculosis screening used tuberculin skin test and IGRA at entry. Points on this clone: Its antigen is undetermined.

Overall study findings and caveats: Classification accuracy was about 85% (AUROC 0.7 to 0.95) with the GMM-specific repertoire.

Germline V gene data show CDR1 as KGHSH and CDR2 as LQKENI. This CDR3 comprises 15 residues. Trimming removed 4 bases at V and 0 bases at J, with 11 bases between. The chain uses TRBV18 and TRBJ2-3; TRBD1 is a possible D gene (6 bases). The sequenced sample was PBMCs. This receptor was identified in a donor aged 10-35 years with latent tuberculosis or without tuberculosis infection. The CDR3 region has the DNA TGTGCCAGCTCACGGGGGCAGGCTAGCACAGATACGCAGTATTTT. This codes for CASSRGQASTDTQYF.